This is a list of T cell receptor beta chains from one sample in a study of beta chain features in type 1 diabetes. Measured with immunoSEQ multiplex PCR; TCRdb has only the in-frame clones, and not every one. The data hold some 370,000 clones, with about 10% observed a single time. Sequenced material: central memory CD4+ T cells from blood. These receptors were taken from a man under 40 with type 1 diabetes. Each CDR3 is given without its conserved first and last residue.

V gene	J gene	CDR3 protein
TRBV27	TRBJ2-7	ASSYLDSGDEQY
TRBV4-2	TRBJ1-4	ASSLSNTGNGATNEKLF
TRBV6-6	TRBJ1-1	ASIPEGFTEAF
TRBV5-4	TRBJ1-2	ASSFPYNSYGYT
TRBV6-1	TRBJ1-5	ASSEVGLASNH
TRBV5-1	TRBJ2-1	ASSLGAGGNEQF
TRBV18	TRBJ1-1	ATHEGENTEAF
TRBV6-5	TRBJ2-6	ASVSSGANVLT
TRBV9	TRBJ2-3	ASSVGVSGSTDTQY
TRBV4-2	TRBJ2-4	ASSRLAGGENIQY